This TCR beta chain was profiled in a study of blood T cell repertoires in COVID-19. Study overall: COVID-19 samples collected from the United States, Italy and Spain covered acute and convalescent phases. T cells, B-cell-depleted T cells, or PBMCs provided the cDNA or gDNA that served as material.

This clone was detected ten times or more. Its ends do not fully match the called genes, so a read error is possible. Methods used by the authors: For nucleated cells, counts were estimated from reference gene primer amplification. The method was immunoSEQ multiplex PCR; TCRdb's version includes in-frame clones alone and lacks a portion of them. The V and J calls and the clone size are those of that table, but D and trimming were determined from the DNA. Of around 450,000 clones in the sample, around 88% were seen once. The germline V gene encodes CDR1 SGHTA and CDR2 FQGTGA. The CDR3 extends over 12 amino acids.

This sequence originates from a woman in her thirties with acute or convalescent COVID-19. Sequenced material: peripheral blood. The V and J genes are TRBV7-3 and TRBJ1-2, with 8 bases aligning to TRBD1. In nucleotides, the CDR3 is TGTGCCAGCAGTTCGACGGACAGGGTTTATTCCTTC. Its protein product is CASSSTDRVYSF.